A selection of T cell receptor beta chains follows, all from one sample in a study of blood T cell repertoires in COVID-19. The method was immunoSEQ multiplex PCR; TCRdb's version includes in-frame clones alone and lacks a portion of them. The data hold 260,000 or so clones, with roughly 79% observed a single time. Specimen: peripheral blood. The origin of the receptors is a woman at least 80 years old with COVID-19, enrolled during active disease. CDR3s include the opening cysteine and the closing phenylalanine or tryptophan. Each record gives: J gene, CDR3 length, D gene, V gene, clone size, CDR3 protein, CDR3 DNA. A D gene is named only where the DNA matches it firmly. Size tells how often a clone was seen (once, few, many) or the class of an expanded clone, and some rows leave it out.

TRBJ2-1,13,.,TRBV7-3,.,CASSFTPRSEQFF,TGTGCCAGCAGCTTTACGCCTAGAAGTGAGCAGTTCTTC
TRBJ1-5,15,TRBD1,TRBV11-2,.,CASSPGDSLYQPQHF,TGTGCCAGCAGCCCCGGGGACAGCCTTTATCAGCCCCAGCATTTT
TRBJ1-2,14,.,TRBV5-1,.,CASSLRTDDYGYTF,TGCGCCAGCAGCCTTCGGACAGATGACTATGGCTACACCTTC
TRBJ2-4,14,TRBD1,TRBV3-1/TRBV3-2,.,CASSLQGALNIQYF,TGTGCCAGCAGCCTACAGGGGGCCTTGAACATTCAGTACTTC
TRBJ2-6,21,.,TRBV27,once,CASSLWGGRPNNPSGANVLTF,TGTGCCAGCAGTTTATGGGGGGGCCGGCCGAACAACCCCTCTGGGGCCAACGTCCTGACTTTC
TRBJ2-7,14,TRBD2,TRBV7-2,.,CASSFSGRVYEQYF,TGTGCCAGCAGTTTTAGCGGGAGGGTCTACGAGCAGTACTTC
TRBJ1-3,16,.,TRBV7-8,few,CASSPSSTGPGNTIYF,TGTGCCAGCAGCCCCTCATCTACAGGGCCCGGAAACACCATATATTTT
TRBJ2-3,15,TRBD2,TRBV19,.,CASTLRAGGTDTQYF,TGTGCCAGTACCCTTAGGGCGGGAGGAACAGATACGCAGTATTTT
TRBJ1-4,13,.,TRBV7-2,.,CASSLYRLEKLFF,TGTGCCAGCAGCTTATACCGTCTAGAAAAACTGTTTTTT
TRBJ2-7,14,TRBD1,TRBV7-3,.,CASSLKGTGYEQYF,TGTGCCAGCAGCTTAAAAGGGACAGGCTACGAGCAGTACTTC
TRBJ2-2,17,.,TRBV13,once,CASSFLGEPSRYGELFF,TGTGCCAGCAGCTTTCTCGGGGAACCCTCTAGATACGGGGAGCTGTTTTTT
TRBJ2-7,13,TRBD1,TRBV27,.,CASTRQGWNEQYF,TGTGCCAGCACCCGACAGGGGTGGAACGAGCAGTACTTC
TRBJ2-3,15,TRBD2,TRBV7-3,once,CASSWDGRGTDTQYF,TGTGCCAGCAGCTGGGACGGGAGGGGCACAGATACGCAGTATTTT
TRBJ1-1,15,.,TRBV18,.,CASSPYLGLNTEAFF,TGTGCCAGCTCACCATACCTAGGCCTGAACACTGAAGCTTTCTTT
TRBJ2-5,14,.,TRBV9,once,CASSFRTEQETQYF,TGTGCCAGCAGCTTTCGGACTGAACAAGAGACCCAGTACTTC
TRBJ1-2,12,.,TRBV11-2,.,CASSLDSYGYTF,TGTGCCAGCAGCTTAGATTCGTATGGCTACACCTTC
TRBJ2-2,18,TRBD2,TRBV6-1,.,CASSEAGKRGGNTGELFF,TGTGCCAGCAGTGAAGCGGGGAAGCGGGGGGGCAACACCGGGGAGCTGTTTTTT
TRBJ2-1,14,.,TRBV5-4,.,CASSWQGISNEQFF,TGTGCCAGCAGCTGGCAGGGGATCAGCAATGAGCAGTTCTTC
TRBJ2-2,13,.,TRBV9,.,CASSDRVTGELFF,TGTGCCAGCAGCGACAGGGTAACCGGGGAGCTGTTTTTT
TRBJ1-4,16,.,TRBV9,many,CASSGHVAGRGEKLFF,TGTGCCAGCAGCGGACACGTGGCCGGCCGGGGTGAAAAACTGTTTTTT
TRBJ1-5,15,TRBD1,TRBV7-8,.,CASSLVGQGNQPQHF,TGTGCCAGCAGCTTAGTGGGACAGGGAAATCAGCCCCAGCATTTT
TRBJ1-1,14,.,TRBV28,.,CASSFMGRNTEAFF,TGTGCCAGCAGTTTCATGGGGAGGAACACTGAAGCTTTCTTT
TRBJ1-3,15,TRBD1,TRBV27,.,CASSSRGSLGNTIYF,TGTGCCAGCAGTTCCAGGGGGTCGTTAGGAAACACCATATATTTT
TRBJ2-3,14,.,TRBV5-8,.,CASSLLGSSDTQYF,TGTGCCAGCAGCTTGTTGGGGAGCTCAGATACGCAGTATTTT
TRBJ2-3,14,.,TRBV5-8,.,CASSRGTSTDTQYF,TGTGCCAGCAGCCGCGGAACTAGCACAGATACGCAGTATTTT
TRBJ2-6,15,.,TRBV27,.,CASSSWGAGANVLTF,TGTGCCAGCAGCTCATGGGGGGCTGGGGCCAACGTCCTGACTTTC
TRBJ2-2,14,.,TRBV13,.,CASSPEESGGELFF,TGTGCCAGCAGCCCCGAGGAGAGTGGTGGGGAGCTGTTTTTT
TRBJ1-2,13,TRBD1,TRBV7-2,.,CASSLRTGYGYTF,TGTGCCAGCAGCTTGCGGACAGGCTATGGCTACACCTTC
TRBJ1-5,14,.,TRBV4-1,few,CASSQVIGGQPQHF,TGCGCCAGCAGCCAAGTCATCGGCGGTCAGCCCCAGCATTTT
TRBJ2-2,13,.,TRBV18,few,CASSPQGNGELFF,TGTGCCAGCTCACCACAGGGGAACGGGGAGCTGTTTTTT
TRBJ2-7,15,.,TRBV5-4,.,CASSLSQGKAYEQYF,TGTGCCAGCAGCTTAAGCCAGGGTAAAGCCTACGAGCAGTACTTC
TRBJ2-3,14,.,TRBV27,.,CASTAHQRADTQYF,TGTGCCAGCACTGCCCATCAGAGGGCGGATACGCAGTATTTT
TRBJ1-5,16,TRBD1,TRBV7-2,.,CASSPFQGAVNQPQHF,TGTGCCAGCAGCCCTTTCCAGGGGGCGGTAAATCAGCCCCAGCATTTT
TRBJ2-2,16,.,TRBV6-5,.,CASSYSWQVNTGELFF,TGTGCCAGCAGTTACTCATGGCAGGTTAACACCGGGGAGCTGTTTTTT
TRBJ1-5,16,TRBD1,TRBV19,few,CASRAGDRGRNQPQHF,TGTGCCAGTAGAGCTGGGGACAGGGGGCGAAATCAGCCCCAGCATTTT
TRBJ1-5,14,TRBD1,TRBV15,once,CATSRGDRNQPQHF,TGTGCCACCAGCAGAGGGGACAGAAATCAGCCCCAGCATTTT
TRBJ2-1,12,.,TRBV7-9,.,CASSLGGREQFF,TGTGCCAGCAGCTTAGGAGGCCGCGAGCAGTTCTTC
TRBJ2-2,15,.,TRBV4-1,.,CASSPTGFNTGELFF,TGCGCCAGCAGTCCAACGGGGTTTAATACCGGGGAGCTGTTTTTT
TRBJ1-4,15,.,TRBV7-9,.,CASSHYRQVDEKLFF,TGTGCCAGCAGCCACTACCGACAGGTCGATGAAAAACTGTTTTTT
TRBJ1-2,14,TRBD1,TRBV7-2,.,CASSPDRGLYGYTF,TGTGCCAGCAGTCCTGACAGGGGGCTCTATGGCTACACCTTC
TRBJ1-5,16,TRBD1,TRBV28,few,CASSLRGGVGGQPQHF,TGTGCCAGCAGTTTAAGAGGGGGCGTAGGGGGTCAGCCCCAGCATTTT
TRBJ1-2,12,.,TRBV3-1/TRBV3-2,few,CASSQGAGGYTF,TGTGCCAGCAGCCAAGGGGCGGGTGGCTACACCTTC
TRBJ1-1,12,.,TRBV18,.,CASSYSDSSAFF,TGTGCCAGCTCCTATAGCGACTCTTCGGCTTTCTTT
TRBJ1-6,16,.,TRBV28,.,CASSPLDSRSNSPLHF,TGTGCCAGCAGTCCCCTTGACAGTCGGAGTAATTCACCCCTCCACTTT
TRBJ2-3,13,.,TRBV30,once,CACHNGWADTQYF,TGTGCCTGCCACAACGGGTGGGCAGATACGCAGTATTTT
TRBJ1-5,16,.,TRBV19,once,CASSITGVSSNQPQHF,TGTGCCAGTAGTATAACCGGGGTCTCGAGTAATCAGCCCCAGCATTTT
TRBJ2-3,15,TRBD1,TRBV5-1,.,CASSLGGQGADTQYF,TGCGCCAGCAGCTTGGGGGGACAGGGAGCAGATACGCAGTATTTT
TRBJ1-2,14,.,TRBV28,few,CASSSRGGIYGYTF,TGTGCCAGCAGTTCCCGGGGGGGAATCTATGGCTACACCTTC
TRBJ2-7,13,TRBD1,TRBV10-2,.,CASGIGQDYEQYF,TGCGCCAGCGGGATTGGACAGGACTACGAGCAGTACTTC
TRBJ1-1,13,TRBD1,TRBV5-1,.,CASSRTGDTEAFF,TGCGCCAGCAGCCGGACAGGGGACACTGAAGCTTTCTTT
TRBJ1-2,14,TRBD1,TRBV15,.,CATRTGTVNYGYTF,TGTGCCACCAGGACCGGGACAGTCAACTATGGCTACACCTTC
TRBJ1-1,15,.,TRBV5-1,.,CASSPRPTGSAEAFF,TGCGCCAGCAGCCCCCGACCTACAGGGTCCGCTGAAGCTTTCTTT
TRBJ1-2,15,.,TRBV4-3,.,CASSQVRLGDYGYTF,TGCGCCAGCAGCCAAGTCAGGCTCGGGGACTATGGCTACACCTTC
TRBJ1-6,16,.,TRBV4-3,.,CASSQGQGGNNSPLHF,TGCGCCAGCAGCCAAGGCCAGGGAGGGAATAATTCACCCCTCCACTTT
TRBJ1-2,14,.,TRBV28,.,CASSTAGGLGGYTF,TGTGCCAGCAGTACCGCCGGAGGATTGGGTGGCTACACCTTC
TRBJ2-3,14,.,TRBV29-1,few,CSVGRLGGTDTQYF,TGCAGCGTTGGCCGACTAGGAGGCACAGATACGCAGTATTTT
TRBJ1-2,15,.,TRBV6-2/TRBV6-3,.,CASSYPGGANYGYTF,TGTGCCAGCAGTTACCCGGGGGGAGCTAACTATGGCTACACCTTC
TRBJ2-5,14,TRBD1,TRBV6-5,.,CATNGRTGEETQYF,TGTGCCACAAACGGGAGGACAGGGGAAGAGACCCAGTACTTC
TRBJ2-5,17,TRBD1,TRBV30,.,CAWSVRGRTGWRETQYF,TGTGCCTGGAGTGTACGAGGAAGGACAGGGTGGAGAGAGACCCAGTACTTC
TRBJ1-5,15,.,TRBV6-5,.,CASSYKWSANQPQHF,TGTGCCAGCAGTTATAAGTGGAGCGCGAATCAGCCCCAGCATTTT